This T cell receptor beta chain comes out of a study of blood T cell repertoires in COVID-19. For the study at large: Donors in the United States, Italy and Spain gave samples during acute or convalescent COVID-19. Sources were T cells, B-cell-depleted T cells, or PBMCs; the material itself was cDNA or gDNA.

The CDR3 contains 14 residues. Germline CDR1 reads SGHAT; CDR2 reads FQNNGV. The V gene end was trimmed by 8 bases and the J gene end by 4 bases; junction bases not matched to a gene: 6. In the original analysis: Reference gene primer amplification in the assay estimated nucleated cell counts. Generated by immunoSEQ multiplex PCR, the TCRdb table keeps only in-frame clones and is missing some. The V and J calls and clone size were taken over from that table, and D and trimming were inferred from the DNA. The sample shows 200,000 to 250,000 clones, 83% of them seen only once. The sample consisted of peripheral blood. This clonotype was obtained from a woman aged 50 to 60 with acute or convalescent COVID-19. V and J are TRBV11-2 and TRBJ2-1, with TRBD2 matching over 9 bases. The CDR3 loop reads CASGSGSSYNEQFF. CDR3 nucleotide sequence: TGTGCCAGCGGTAGCGGGAGTTCGTACAATGAGCAGTTCTTC.